The clone carrying this TCR beta chain has more than one count but fewer than ten. Individual cDNA molecules were tagged with unique molecular identifiers, the study reported. TCRdb used MiXCR to reprocess the 5' RACE reads, holding one entry per CDR3 protein. Of approximately 64,000 distinct CDR3 sequences listed, roughly a sixth were seen once; the top ten hold about 8.2%. J lost 6 bases, V lost 5 bases, and 5 bases had no gene match. This CDR3 is 14 amino acids long. The data were obtained in a study of early T cells in non-severe SARS-CoV-2 infection. Overall study: With bulk RNA from unsorted whole blood as input, sequencing yielded unpaired chains.

This TCR came from an adult who was a healthcare worker with PCR-confirmed SARS-CoV-2 infection or an uninfected control (not recorded which). The material was whole blood, obtained at baseline. The chain is built from TRBV12-3 or TRBV12-4 and TRBJ1-4, with 8 bases fitting TRBD1. The CDR3 DNA reads as TGTGCCAGCAGTCCGACAGGGGTGGATGAAAAACTGTTTTTT. Translation: CASSPTGVDEKLFF.